Listed below are T cell receptor beta chains from one sample, sequenced in a study of Tregs in tolerant kidney transplant recipients. Produced via immunoSEQ multiplex PCR; TCRdb's table is partial and in-frame only. The data contain 65,000 to 85,000 clones, roughly 90% of them singletons. Sequencing used CD4+ T cells from blood (PBMCs), obtained 24 months after the transplant. The receptors here all came from a human patient who received a combined kidney and bone marrow transplant. Some T cells may be the graft donor's. The CDR3 runs from the conserved cysteine through the conserved F or W. The order of the fields is V gene, J gene, D gene, CDR3 DNA, CDR3 protein. A D gene is named only where the DNA matches it firmly.

V: TRBV5-4; J: TRBJ1-4; D: -; DNA: TGTGCCAGCAGCTTGGGGGCCAACTCACTAGGTGAAAAACTGTTTTTT; CDR3: CASSLGANSLGEKLFF
V: TRBV7-9; J: TRBJ2-1; D: -; DNA: TGTGCCAGCAGCTTCCGAGGGCCCGGCGATGAGCAGTTCTTC; CDR3: CASSFRGPGDEQFF
V: TRBV4-2; J: TRBJ1-6; D: -; DNA: TGTGCCAGCAGCCCCGACCTCCAGGGAAGCTCCTATAATTCACCCCTCCACTTT; CDR3: CASSPDLQGSSYNSPLHF
V: TRBV28; J: TRBJ2-3; D: -; DNA: TGTGCCAGCAGTTTAGGGGGGGGGCCCTTTACAGATACGCAGTATTTT; CDR3: CASSLGGGPFTDTQYF
V: TRBV15; J: TRBJ2-1; D: TRBD2; DNA: TGTGCCACCAGCAGAGATTGGCTAGCGGAGTACAATGAGCAGTTCTTC; CDR3: CATSRDWLAEYNEQFF
V: TRBV5-1; J: TRBJ2-7; D: -; DNA: TGCGCCAGCAGCTTGGTGCGGGTCGGGCCTTACGAGCAGTACTTC; CDR3: CASSLVRVGPYEQYF
V: TRBV5-1; J: TRBJ2-1; D: TRBD2; DNA: TGCGCCAGCAGCCCACTAGCGGGAGTGTCCTACAATGAGCAGTTCTTC; CDR3: CASSPLAGVSYNEQFF
V: TRBV7-2; J: TRBJ2-7; D: -; DNA: TGTGCCAGCAGCTTAAGTAGTTCTTACGAGCAGTACTTC; CDR3: CASSLSSSYEQYF
V: TRBV5-1; J: TRBJ2-3; D: TRBD2; DNA: TGCGCCAGCAGCCTCACTAGCGGGGGGGGAAGAACTAGCACAGATACGCAGTATTTT; CDR3: CASSLTSGGGRTSTDTQYF
V: TRBV7-9; J: TRBJ1-2; D: TRBD1; DNA: TGTGCCAGCAGCTTAGACGGGACAGAGAATGGCTACACCTTC; CDR3: CASSLDGTENGYTF
V: TRBV7-9; J: TRBJ2-5; D: TRBD1; DNA: TGTGCCAGCAGCTTGACAGGGGGGCAAGAGACCCAGTACTTC; CDR3: CASSLTGGQETQYF
V: TRBV12-5; J: TRBJ2-2; D: TRBD2; DNA: TGTGCTAGTGGCGGACATAGCGGGGGAAGCGGGGAGCTGTTTTTT; CDR3: CASGGHSGGSGELFF